This entry lists 2 T cell receptor beta chains sequenced from one sample in a study of blood T cell repertoires in COVID-19. Data came from immunoSEQ multiplex PCR; TCRdb stores just in-frame clones and leaves some out. The sample has 12,000 to 15,000 clones, around 88% seen once. Material: peripheral blood. The receptors were sampled from a human donor in a cohort sampled during active COVID-19.

The chain uses TRBV7-3 and TRBJ1-6; TRBD1 aligns across 9 bases. This CDR3 comprises 14 residues. Losses at the gene ends were 5 bases for V and 9 bases for J; bases not matched to a gene: 5. Germline CDR1 is SGHTA and CDR2 is FQGTGA. CDR3: CASSPTGGGSPLHF. The DNA of the CDR3 is TGTGCCAGCAGCCCGACAGGGGGGGGTTCACCCCTCCACTTT. Drawing the rest from reference TRBV7-3 and TRBJ1-6, the complete variable domain is GAGVSQTPSNKVTEKGKYVELRCDPISGHTALYWYRQSLGQGPEFLIYFQGTGAADDSGLPNDRFFAVRPEGSVSTLKIQRTERGDSAVYLCASSPTGGGSPLHFGNGTRLTVT.

This clone was counted a single time. The chain has TRBV5-4 and TRBJ2-5; D may be TRBD1 (5 bases). Trimming shortened V by 4 bases and J by 5 bases, and 15 bases separated the two germline ends. The CDR3 is 14 residues long. Germline lookup yields CDR1 SGHNT and CDR2 YYREEE (reference sequence). CDR3 residues: CASSEGVILETQYF. Here the CDR3 DNA reads TGTGCCAGCAGCGAAGGGGTGATCTTGGAGACCCAGTACTTC.